These 18 T cell receptor beta chains came from one sample sequenced in a study of early T cells in non-severe SARS-CoV-2 infection. One entry per CDR3 protein results from TCRdb running MiXCR on the 5' RACE reads. The table has tens of thousands of distinct CDR3 sequences, about 14% seen once; the top ten hold roughly 6%. Sequences were obtained from whole blood. These receptors were taken from an adult who was a healthcare worker with PCR-confirmed SARS-CoV-2 infection or an uninfected control (not recorded which).

The J gene is TRBJ1-2, the V gene TRBV3-1; unclear D gene. Germline CDR1 and CDR2: LGHDT and YNNKEL (reference sequence). This CDR3 region has 13 residues. V was trimmed by 0 bases and J by 8 bases, leaving 10 bases between them. This CDR3 reads CASSQDELGGYTF. CDR3 nucleotide sequence: TGTGCCAGCAGCCAAGATGAGCTAGGGGGCTACACCTTC.

This clonotype was counted only a few times. The J gene is TRBJ1-6, the V gene TRBV11-3; D remains unclear. This CDR3 is built from 14 residues. Germline values: CDR1 SGHNT, CDR2 YENEEA. V was pared by 1 base and J by 7 bases, with 8 bases between. The DNA for the CDR3 is TGTGCCAGCAGCTTAGGGACGGTCAATTCACCCCTCCACTTT. Residues: CASSLGTVNSPLHF.

The sample holds a few counts of this clonotype. At one end the junction does not follow the germline gene, possibly because of a read error. The chain has TRBV7-6 and TRBJ2-3; perhaps TRBD1 as D (6 bases). The CDR3 covers 15 residues. Germline CDR1 and CDR2: SGHVS and FNYEAQ. CDR3 in DNA: TGTGCCAGTAGCTCAGCCACAGGGTATACAGATACGCAGTATTTT. Translation: CASSSATGYTDTQYF.

About this clonotype itself: A much larger clone is a single base away; this may be a read error. The CDR3 bases are TGTGGAAGTCGCTTCGCCCCTCGGGGAGGACCGAAGGGGGGCTACACCTTC. It encodes CGSRFAPRGGPKGGYTF. The gene calls are TRBV12-2 and TRBJ1-2; the D call in the table, TRBD1, was not verified against the DNA. TRBV12-2 is labeled a pseudogene. The CDR3 covers 17 residues.

This clonotype was counted between two and nine times. The gene calls are TRBV5-1 and TRBJ1-1; perhaps TRBD1 as D (5 bases). V was pared by 1 base and J by 4 bases, with 11 bases between. Per the germline V gene, CDR1 is SGHRS and CDR2 is YFSETQ. This CDR3 has 14 amino acids. CDR3 nucleotides: TGCGCCAGCAGCTTGAGTCAGGGTGTCACTGAAGCTTTCTTT. Translation gives CASSLSQGVTEAFF.

V usage is TRBV2 and J usage is TRBJ1-5; D is perhaps TRBD1 (5 bases). V lost 2 bases, J lost 8 bases, and 16 bases lay in between. The CDR3 is 15 amino acids. Germline CDR1 SNHLY, CDR2 FYNNEI. The DNA of the CDR3 is TGTGCCAGCAGTGAACTGCTCGGGGGTAGGGAGCCCCAGCATTTT. Encoded protein: CASSELLGGREPQHF.

The chain uses TRBV20-1 and TRBJ1-2; D unclear. The CDR3 consists of 13 residues. Trimming took 8 bases from V and 0 from J, leaving 13 bases between them. Germline values: CDR1 DFQATT, CDR2 SNEGSKA (reference sequence). The CDR3 spells CSLASRANYGYTF. CDR3 nucleotide sequence: TGCAGTCTCGCGAGTAGAGCTAACTATGGCTACACCTTC.

V and J are TRBV29-1 and TRBJ2-7, with 9 bases lining up with TRBD2. The germline V gene encodes CDR1 SQVTM and CDR2 ANQGSEA. This CDR3 contains 13 residues. Trimming removed 0 bases from V and 6 bases from J; junction bases left unmatched: 3. This CDR3 is CSVEDRGGGEQYF. As DNA, the CDR3 is TGCAGCGTTGAAGATCGCGGGGGGGGCGAGCAGTACTTC.

Many counts were recorded for this clonotype. The V and J genes are TRBV7-9 and TRBJ1-1, with a weak D call TRBD1 (5 bases). The CDR3 extends over 14 amino acids. The ends were cut back, 1 base at V and 1 base at J, with 7 bases in the middle. Germline values: CDR1 SEHNR, CDR2 FQNEAQ (reference sequence). The CDR3 DNA sequence: TGTGCCAGCAGCTTAGAACAGGAGAACACTGAAGCTTTCTTT. This sequence encodes CASSLEQENTEAFF.

The table lists this clonotype with a few counts. This chain links TRBV11-2 with TRBJ1-1; D is perhaps TRBD1 (6 bases). The CDR3 runs 16 residues. Trimming shortened V by 4 bases and J by 3 bases, and 18 bases separated the two germline ends. Germline CDR1 and CDR2: SGHAT and FQNNGV. The DNA of the CDR3 is TGTGCCAGCAGCTCCAATCCCAAGGGGGTATACACTGAAGCTTTCTTT. Its translation: CASSSNPKGVYTEAFF.

There are a few counts of this clonotype. This chain joins TRBV4-3 and TRBJ2-3; tentatively, D is TRBD1 or TRBD2 (6 bases each). Trimming removed 1 base at V and 0 bases at J, with 8 bases between. The germline gives CDR1 LGHNA, CDR2 YSLEER. This CDR3 contains 15 residues. The CDR3 here is CASSQAGASTDTQYF. The CDR3 DNA is TGCGCCAGCAGCCAAGCGGGGGCTAGCACAGATACGCAGTATTTT.

This clonotype was seen a handful of times. The rearrangement uses TRBV20-1 and TRBJ1-2; unclear D gene. Trimming removed 5 bases from V and 4 bases from J, with 11 bases in between. The germline gives CDR1 DFQATT, CDR2 SNEGSKA (reference sequence). CDR3 length: 12 amino acids. The CDR3 here is CSAYTVTYGYTF. CDR3 nucleotides: TGCAGTGCTTACACAGTGACCTATGGCTACACCTTC.

Many counts were recorded for this clonotype. The chain has TRBV27 and TRBJ1-4; 8 nucleotides agree with TRBD1. Losses at the gene ends were 2 bases for V and 8 bases for J; bases not matched to a gene: 7. The CDR3 contains 15 residues. CDR1 is MNHEY, CDR2 SMNVEV, per germline (reference sequence). CDR3 sequence (DNA): TGTGCCAGCAGTTTAAGCAGGGGGCCGGCGGAAAAACTGTTTTTT. This encodes CASSLSRGPAEKLFF.

This clonotype was detected a few times. This sequence joins TRBV7-2 and TRBJ2-3; 9 bases match TRBD2. The length of the CDR3 is 19 residues. Trimming removed 6 bases from V and 1 base from J; junction bases left unmatched: 17. Germline values: CDR1 SGHTA, CDR2 FQGNSA. CDR3 in amino acids: CASSSLGNLAGAGTDTQYF. The CDR3 DNA is TGTGCCAGCAGTTCCCTAGGGAACTTAGCGGGGGCGGGCACAGATACGCAGTATTTT.

Comments on this clonotype: Possible read error: a much larger clone is one base away. The chain joins TRBV14 to TRBJ2-3; TRBD2 matches at 10 bases. CDR1 is SGHDN and CDR2 is FVKESK in the germline V gene. CDR3 size: 20 residues. DNA of the CDR3: TGTGCCAGCAGCCAGGACCATCGGCTAGCGGGGGCCTATAGCACAGATACGCTGTATTTT. This sequence encodes CASSQDHRLAGAYSTDTLYF.

The V and J genes are TRBV19 and TRBJ2-7; the match to TRBD1 covers 9 bases. The J segment lost 3 bases and the V segment lost 6 bases, leaving 6 bases of the junction unmatched. CDR1 and CDR2 from the germline V gene are LNHDA and SQIVND (reference sequence). CDR3 length equals 14 residues. This chain's CDR3 is CASSPGQGLYEQYF. CDR3 nucleotide sequence: TGTGCCAGTAGCCCGGGACAGGGACTCTACGAGCAGTACTTC.

This clonotype was counted a few times. The chain is built from TRBV4-3 and TRBJ1-6; D remains ambiguous. Germline V gives CDR1 LGHNA, CDR2 YSLEER. V was clipped by 1 base and J by 10 bases, with 8 bases between them. The CDR3 loop spans 13 amino acids. CDR3 sequence (DNA): TGCGCCAGCAGCCAAGGGATTAGGTCACCCCTCCACTTT. Its protein product is CASSQGIRSPLHF.

This rearrangement joins TRBV7-9 to TRBJ2-5; 7 bases are a match to TRBD2. The CDR3 consists of 15 residues. CDR1 and CDR2 (germline): SEHNR, FQNEAQ (reference sequence). The V gene end was trimmed by 5 bases and the J gene end by 5 bases; junction bases not matched to a gene: 11. This CDR3 is CASSPERDSPETQYF. The CDR3 nucleotides are TGTGCCAGCAGCCCAGAGCGGGACTCCCCCGAGACCCAGTACTTC.